The present TCR beta chain was sequenced within a study of blood T cells in healthy people across ages. Study findings and constraints: Aged donors had fewer naive CD4+ cells and lower diversity than long-lived donors. Among T cells, TCR beta diversity per million cells dropped roughly linearly as age rose.

As to this clonotype: Its antigen is currently unknown.

The CDR3 consists of 14 residues. Germline V gene data show CDR1 as MGHRA and CDR2 as YSYEKL. The use of a sample-barcoded 5' primer and a J-beta primer mix characterized a second PCR of about 7 to 12 cycles. Each CDR3 protein gets one entry after TCRdb re-called the 5' RACE reads with MiXCR. Of 750,000 or so distinct CDR3 sequences listed, approximately 25% are singletons. These data are also associated with another study on T cells of mothers and their children. That report adds: Material was donated by three healthy Caucasian mothers and their six children. Input to cDNA synthesis comprised all extracted RNA, at a ratio of roughly 1.5 ug per 15 ul.

This chain uses TRBV4-1 with TRBJ2-5, with D perhaps TRBD1 (6 bases). The end of the DNA fits TRBJ2-7 better, so the J call may be wrong. The sequence came from a boy aged 10-17 years in good health. Sequencing was done on a sample of blood. Here the CDR3 DNA reads TGCGCCAGCAGCCAACAGGGGCCCGACGGCGAGCAGTACTTC. This codes for CASSQQGPDGEQYF.